Listed below are T cell receptor beta chains from one sample, sequenced in a study of blood T cell repertoires in COVID-19. Profiling relied on immunoSEQ multiplex PCR, and the TCRdb table lists in-frame clones only, not all of them. This sample has some 300,000 clones; under 90% occur once, and the top ten carry around 4%. The specimen sequenced was PBMCs or T cells enriched from blood (not recorded which). The receptors come from a young man who had recovered from COVID-19. Each CDR3 is given with its conserved first and last residue. The order of the fields is J gene, D gene, V gene, CDR3 protein, CDR3 DNA. The D gene is left open where the match is weak.

TRBJ1-2,-,TRBV27,CASSFRGGYGYTF,TGTGCCAGCAGTTTTCGCGGGGGCTATGGCTACACCTTC
TRBJ2-2,TRBD2,TRBV5-5,CASHSGSDAGELFF,TGTGCCAGCCATAGCGGGAGTGATGCCGGGGAGCTGTTTTTT
TRBJ2-5,TRBD2,TRBV27,CASKDGGGQETQYF,TGTGCCAGCAAAGACGGGGGGGGCCAAGAGACCCAGTACTTC
TRBJ1-5,-,TRBV4-2,CASSQTGLRGEPQHF,TGTGCCAGCAGCCAAACAGGGCTCCGGGGGGAACCCCAGCATTTT
TRBJ1-1,-,TRBV28,CASSLLPTGQSEAFF,TGTGCCAGCAGTTTACTGCCCACAGGGCAAAGTGAAGCTTTCTTT
TRBJ2-5,TRBD2,TRBV2,CASSGTGLAGGETQYF,TGTGCCAGCAGTGGCACGGGACTAGCGGGGGGAGAGACCCAGTACTTC
TRBJ1-4,-,TRBV5-4,CASSTGRGTNEKLFF,TGTGCCAGCAGCACCGGAAGAGGAACTAATGAAAAACTGTTTTTT
TRBJ2-3,TRBD2,TRBV27,CASSLFPPSGGDTQYF,TGTGCCAGCAGTTTATTTCCCCCTAGCGGGGGGGATACGCAGTATTTT
TRBJ2-3,TRBD2,TRBV2,CASGAGLSTDTQYF,TGTGCCAGCGGAGCGGGGCTTAGCACAGATACGCAGTATTTT
TRBJ1-1,-,TRBV5-4,CASTTKGGKNTEAFF,TGTGCCAGCACCACGAAGGGGGGGAAGAACACTGAAGCTTTCTTT
TRBJ1-5,-,TRBV18,CASSPGSNQPQHF,TGTGCCAGCTCACCCGGGAGCAATCAGCCCCAGCATTTT
TRBJ2-7,-,TRBV2,CASEFVVRGSWEQYF,TGTGCCAGCGAATTCGTTGTCAGGGGATCGTGGGAGCAGTACTTC
TRBJ1-6,-,TRBV7-9,CASSLARTLSQYNSPLHF,TGTGCCAGCAGCTTAGCGCGTACCTTATCTCAATATAATTCACCCCTCCACTTT
TRBJ2-5,TRBD2,TRBV18,CASSARLAGIETQYF,TGTGCCAGCTCGGCCAGACTAGCGGGGATAGAGACCCAGTACTTC
TRBJ2-3,TRBD2,TRBV5-1,CASSFIGGGTSTDTQYF,TGCGCCAGCAGCTTCATCGGCGGGGGGACTAGCACAGATACGCAGTATTTT
TRBJ1-1,-,TRBV11-2,CASSSSGAEAFF,TGTGCCAGCAGCTCATCGGGGGCTGAAGCTTTCTTT
TRBJ2-7,TRBD2,TRBV11-3,CASSSKTKRTSGSAYEQYF,TGTGCCAGCAGCTCCAAAACAAAAAGGACTAGCGGGAGCGCCTACGAGCAGTACTTC
TRBJ2-1,TRBD1,TRBV11-3,CASSQSGQGFHEQFF,TGTGCCAGCAGTCAATCGGGACAGGGGTTTCATGAGCAGTTCTTC
TRBJ2-1,TRBD1,TRBV10-3,CAIKSPDREAYNEQFF,TGTGCCATCAAAAGCCCAGACAGGGAAGCCTACAATGAGCAGTTCTTC
TRBJ2-1,-,TRBV21-1,CASSKVTGFSYNEQFF,TGTGCCAGCAGCAAAGTAACGGGTTTTTCCTACAATGAGCAGTTCTTC
TRBJ2-7,-,TRBV7-9,CASSPSSYEQYF,TGTGCCAGCAGCCCCAGCTCCTACGAGCAGTACTTC
TRBJ2-3,-,TRBV7-6,CASSYGQTTSTDTQYF,TGTGCCAGCAGTTATGGACAGACCACTAGCACAGATACGCAGTATTTT
TRBJ2-5,-,TRBV18,CASSPRLVQETQYF,TGTGCCAGCTCACCGAGACTAGTTCAAGAGACCCAGTACTTC